One TCR beta chain is described in this entry. Its antigen remains unknown. This CDR3 is built from 16 residues. Sequenced by immunoSEQ multiplex PCR; TCRdb stores in-frame clones only, minus some. The sample has 30,000 to 35,000 clones; approximately 90% are singletons. The data derive from a study of OX40 agonist ivuxolimab in advanced cancers. As for the study in general: Ivuxolimab, an antibody acting as an agonist of OX40 (CD134), was used to treat patients. Patients treated during dose escalation were battling hepatocellular carcinoma, melanoma, renal cell or head and neck cancer.

Whole-study findings and limits: Relative to CD4+, CD8+ T cells held more expanded clones on average.

The clonotype was recovered from an adult with an advanced solid tumor such as melanoma, head and neck, liver or kidney cancer. The starting material was CD4+ or CD8+ T cells sorted from blood, obtained in a trial of the OX40 agonist ivuxolimab. The rearrangement uses TRBV21-1 and TRBJ2-4; the table's D call, TRBD2, was not checked against the DNA. TRBV21-1 is annotated as a pseudogene. CDR3: CASSNFGRGGLNIQYF. Written as DNA, the CDR3 is TGTGCCAGCAGCAACTTCGGGAGGGGTGGGTTGAACATTCAGTACTTC.